The TCR beta chain under discussion was sequenced for a study of cytomegalovirus exposure and HLA in healthy donors. PCR used 60 Vbeta primers and 13 Jbeta primers. This table comes from immunoSEQ multiplex PCR, and its TCRdb copy is limited to in-frame clones, with some not included. Its table records approximately 40,000 clones. The TCR sequence derives from a human donor in good health. The sample was PBMCs.

CDR3 loop: CASSWGQLNEKLFF. The CDR3 bases are TGTGCCAGCAGTTGGGGACAGCTCAATGAAAAACTGTTTTTT. The chain recombines TRBV6-5 with TRBJ1-4, with 7 positions matching TRBD1. The CDR3 runs to 14 residues. The germline V gene encodes CDR1 MNHEY and CDR2 SVGAGI. The V gene end was trimmed by 4 bases and the J gene end by 5 bases; junction bases not matched to a gene: 4.